This TCR beta chain originates from a study of B cell selection in AIRE deficiency. The CDR3 consists of 17 residues. Trimming took off 3 bases at V and 7 bases at J, with 19 bases between the two ends. Germline V gene lookup returns CDR1 LNHDA and CDR2 SQIVND (reference sequence). This clone is a singleton in its sample. Sorted regulatory T cells were CD4-positive, CD25-high and CD127-low or negative. Profiled with immunoSEQ multiplex PCR; TCRdb holds only in-frame clones, not every one. The sample has roughly 22,000 clones; about 94% are singletons. This chain links TRBV19 with TRBJ1-6, with D maybe TRBD1 (5 bases). Sequencing was done on a sample of Tregs sorted from PBMCs. The sequence came from a human donor with AIRE deficiency. CDR3 DNA sequence: TGTGCCAGTAGTATCAACCCAAGGGGAGTAGTGAATTCACCCCTCCACTTT. It translates to CASSINPRGVVNSPLHF.